This T cell receptor beta chain is drawn from a study of identical twins. Study-wide results and caveats: Cross-sectional statistical analysis was relied on for the conclusions, without the same donors being followed.

TCRdb re-derived calls from the 5' RACE reads in MiXCR, one entry per CDR3 protein. The sample records about 550,000 distinct CDR3 sequences, 20% to 25% being singletons. This CDR3 is built from 14 residues. The germline V gene has CDR1 ENHRY and CDR2 SYGVKD. Trimming removed 10 bases from V and 7 bases from J; junction bases left unmatched: 12. A note on this clonotype: What it binds is not known.

This sample was also put to use in a study of yellow fever vaccine responses in identical twins. This second study notes: In identical twins, vaccine T cell responses appeared partly shared and partly individual.

The gene calls are TRBV10-3 and TRBJ2-2; 7 nucleotides line up with TRBD1. Sequenced material: CD4+ T cells sorted from blood. The TCR was taken from a woman younger than 30 in good health. CDR3 DNA sequence: TGTGCCAGCATGACAGGGCACCGGAACGGGGAGCTGTTTTTT. As protein: CASMTGHRNGELFF.